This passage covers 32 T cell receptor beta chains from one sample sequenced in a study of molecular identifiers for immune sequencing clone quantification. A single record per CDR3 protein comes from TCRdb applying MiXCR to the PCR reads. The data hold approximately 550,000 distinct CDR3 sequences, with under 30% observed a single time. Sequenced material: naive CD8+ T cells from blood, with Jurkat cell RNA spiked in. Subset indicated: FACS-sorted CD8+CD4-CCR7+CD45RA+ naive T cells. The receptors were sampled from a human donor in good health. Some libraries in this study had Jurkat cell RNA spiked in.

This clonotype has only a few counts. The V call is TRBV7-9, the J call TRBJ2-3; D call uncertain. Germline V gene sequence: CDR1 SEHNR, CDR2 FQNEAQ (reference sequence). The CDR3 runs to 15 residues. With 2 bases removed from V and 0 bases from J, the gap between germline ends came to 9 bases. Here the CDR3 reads CASSLQVSSTDTQYF. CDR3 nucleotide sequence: TGTGCCAGCAGCTTACAGGTCTCTAGCACAGATACGCAGTATTTT. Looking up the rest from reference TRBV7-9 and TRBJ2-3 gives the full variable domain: DTGVSQNPRHKITKRGQNVTFRCDPISEHNRLYWYRQTLGQGPEFLTYFQNEAQLEKSRLLSDRFSAERPKGSFSTLEIQRTEQGDSAMYLCASSLQVSSTDTQYFGPGTRLTVL.

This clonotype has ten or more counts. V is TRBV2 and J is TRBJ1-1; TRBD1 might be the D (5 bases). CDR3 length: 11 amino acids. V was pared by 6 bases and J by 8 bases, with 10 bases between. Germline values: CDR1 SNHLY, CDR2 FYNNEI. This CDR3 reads CASRRRQEAFF. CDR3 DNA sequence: TGTGCCAGCAGGAGGAGACAGGAAGCTTTCTTT. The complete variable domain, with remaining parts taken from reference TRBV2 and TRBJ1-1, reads EPEVTQTPSHQVTQMGQEVILRCVPISNHLYFYWYRQILGQKVEFLVSFYNNEISEKSEIFDDQFSVERPDGSNFTLKIRSTKLEDSAMYFCASRRRQEAFFGQGTRLTVV.

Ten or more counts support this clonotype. The CDR3 sequence: CASSVATFTDTQYF. As DNA, the CDR3 is TGTGCCAGCAGCGTAGCGACTTTCACAGATACGCAGTATTTT. The V gene is TRBV9, the J gene TRBJ2-3; D remains ambiguous. The CDR3 has 14 amino acids. Trimming cost V 0 bases and J 2 bases, with 7 bases left between them. Germline V gene sequence: CDR1 SGDLS, CDR2 YYNGEE.

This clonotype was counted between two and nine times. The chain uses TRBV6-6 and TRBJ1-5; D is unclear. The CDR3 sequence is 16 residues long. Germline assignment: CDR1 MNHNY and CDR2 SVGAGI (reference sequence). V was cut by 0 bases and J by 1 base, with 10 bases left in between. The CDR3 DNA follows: TGTGCCAGCAGTTACTCGAATCCCGGCAGCAATCAGCCCCAGCATTTT. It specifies CASSYSNPGSNQPQHF.

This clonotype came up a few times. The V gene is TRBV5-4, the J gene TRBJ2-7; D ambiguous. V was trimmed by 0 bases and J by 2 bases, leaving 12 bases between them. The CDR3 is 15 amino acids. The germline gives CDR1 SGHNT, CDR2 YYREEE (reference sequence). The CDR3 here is CASSLVGGTPYEQYF. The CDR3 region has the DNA TGTGCCAGCAGCTTGGTCGGCGGAACTCCCTACGAGCAGTACTTC.

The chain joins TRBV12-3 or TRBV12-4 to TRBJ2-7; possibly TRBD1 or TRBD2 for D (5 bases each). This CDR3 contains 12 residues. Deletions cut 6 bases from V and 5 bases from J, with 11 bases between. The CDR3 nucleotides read TGTGCCAGCAGACTCGGGGCTAACGAGCAGTACTTC. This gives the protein CASRLGANEQYF.

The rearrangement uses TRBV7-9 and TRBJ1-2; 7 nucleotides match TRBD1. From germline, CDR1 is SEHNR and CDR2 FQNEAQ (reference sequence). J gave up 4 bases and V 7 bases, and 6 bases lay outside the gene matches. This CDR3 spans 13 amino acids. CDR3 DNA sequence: TGTGCCAGCATCGGCCCAGGGGGCTATGGCTACACCTTC. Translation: CASIGPGGYGYTF.

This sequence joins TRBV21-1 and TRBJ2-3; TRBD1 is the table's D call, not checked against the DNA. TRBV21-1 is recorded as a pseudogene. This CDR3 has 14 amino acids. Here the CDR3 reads CASRRQVPADTQYF. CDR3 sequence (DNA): TGTGCCAGCCGCCGACAGGTCCCGGCAGATACGCAGTATTTT.

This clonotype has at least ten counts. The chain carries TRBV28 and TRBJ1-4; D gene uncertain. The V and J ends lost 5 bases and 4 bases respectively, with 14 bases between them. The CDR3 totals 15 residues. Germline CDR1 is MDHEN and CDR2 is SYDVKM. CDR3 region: CASSLRIESNEKLFF. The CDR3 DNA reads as TGTGCCAGCAGTCTGAGGATAGAGAGTAATGAAAAACTGTTTTTT. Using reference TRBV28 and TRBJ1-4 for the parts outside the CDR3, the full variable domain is DVKVTQSSRYLVKRTGEKVFLECVQDMDHENMFWYRQDPGLGLRLIYFSYDVKMKEKGDIPEGYSVSREKKERFSLILESASTNQTSMYLCASSLRIESNEKLFFGSGTQLSVL.

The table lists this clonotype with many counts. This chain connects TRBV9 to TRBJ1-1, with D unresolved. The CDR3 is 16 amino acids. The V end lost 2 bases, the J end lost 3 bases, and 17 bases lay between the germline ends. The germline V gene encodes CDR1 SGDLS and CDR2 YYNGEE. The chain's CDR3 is CASSVWGKGVDTEAFF. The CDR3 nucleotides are TGTGCCAGCAGCGTTTGGGGTAAAGGAGTGGACACTGAAGCTTTCTTT.

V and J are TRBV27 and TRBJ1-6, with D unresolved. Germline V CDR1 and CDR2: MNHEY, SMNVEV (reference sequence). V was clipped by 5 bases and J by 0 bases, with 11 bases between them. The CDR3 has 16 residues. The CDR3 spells CASSIEQPSYNSPLHF. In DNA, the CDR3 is TGTGCCAGCAGTATCGAACAGCCCTCCTATAATTCACCCCTCCACTTT.

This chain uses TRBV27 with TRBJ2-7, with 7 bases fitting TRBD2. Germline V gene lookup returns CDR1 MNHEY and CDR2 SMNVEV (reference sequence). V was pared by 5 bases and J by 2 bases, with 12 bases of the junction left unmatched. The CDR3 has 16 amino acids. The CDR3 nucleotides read TGTGCCAGCAGTCGGGCCCCACTAGCGCTCACCTACGAGCAGTACTTC. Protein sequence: CASSRAPLALTYEQYF.

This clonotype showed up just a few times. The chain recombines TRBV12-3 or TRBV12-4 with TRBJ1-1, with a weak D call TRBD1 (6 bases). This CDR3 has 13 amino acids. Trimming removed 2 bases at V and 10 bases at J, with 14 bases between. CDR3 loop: CASSLWGAGGAFF. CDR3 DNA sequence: TGTGCCAGCAGTTTATGGGGGGCCGGTGGAGCTTTCTTT.

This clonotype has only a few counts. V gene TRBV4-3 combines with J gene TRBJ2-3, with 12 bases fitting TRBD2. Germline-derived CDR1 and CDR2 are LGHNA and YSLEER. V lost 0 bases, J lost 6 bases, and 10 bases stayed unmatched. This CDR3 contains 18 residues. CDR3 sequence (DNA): TGCGCCAGCAGCCAAGAATGGCTAGCGGGGGGGTTAGCGGATACGCAGTATTTT. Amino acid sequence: CASSQEWLAGGLADTQYF.

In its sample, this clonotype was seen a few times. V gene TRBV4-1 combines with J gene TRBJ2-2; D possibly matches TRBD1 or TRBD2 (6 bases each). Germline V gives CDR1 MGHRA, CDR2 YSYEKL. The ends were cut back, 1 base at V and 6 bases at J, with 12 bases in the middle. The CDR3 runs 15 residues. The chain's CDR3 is CASSQAQEGAGELFF. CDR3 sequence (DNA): TGCGCCAGCAGCCAAGCTCAGGAGGGGGCCGGGGAGCTGTTTTTT.

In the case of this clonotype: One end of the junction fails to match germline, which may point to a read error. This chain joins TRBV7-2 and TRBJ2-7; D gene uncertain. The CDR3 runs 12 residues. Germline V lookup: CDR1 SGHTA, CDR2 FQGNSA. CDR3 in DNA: TGCGCCAGCGCCCACCTTGGGTACGAGCAGTACTTC. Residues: CASAHLGYEQYF. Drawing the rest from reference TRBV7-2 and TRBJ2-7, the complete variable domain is GAGVSQSPSNKVTEKGKDVELRCDPISGHTALYWYRQSLGQGLEFLIYFQGNSAPDKSGLPSDRFSAERTGGSVSTLTIQRTQQEDSAVYLCASAHLGYEQYFGPGTRLTVT.

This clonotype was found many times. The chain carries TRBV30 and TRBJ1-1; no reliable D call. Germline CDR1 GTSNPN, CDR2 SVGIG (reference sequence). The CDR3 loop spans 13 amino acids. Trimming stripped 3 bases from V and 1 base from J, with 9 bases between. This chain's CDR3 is CAWSLTGNTEAFF. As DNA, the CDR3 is TGTGCCTGGAGCCTAACCGGGAACACTGAAGCTTTCTTT.

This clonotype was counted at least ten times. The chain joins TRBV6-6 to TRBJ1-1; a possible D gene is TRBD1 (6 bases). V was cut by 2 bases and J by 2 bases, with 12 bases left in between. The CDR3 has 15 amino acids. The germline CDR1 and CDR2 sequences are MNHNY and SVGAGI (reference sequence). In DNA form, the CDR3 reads TGTGCCAGCAGTTACGATAGGACAGTCAACACTGAAGCTTTCTTT. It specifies CASSYDRTVNTEAFF.

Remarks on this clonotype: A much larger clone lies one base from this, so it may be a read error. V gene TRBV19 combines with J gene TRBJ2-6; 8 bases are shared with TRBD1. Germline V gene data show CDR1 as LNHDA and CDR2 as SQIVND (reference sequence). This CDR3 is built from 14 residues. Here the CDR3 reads CASSIRGQANVLPF. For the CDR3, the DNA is TGTGCCAGTAGTATCAGGGGGCAAGCCAACGTCCTGCCTTTC.

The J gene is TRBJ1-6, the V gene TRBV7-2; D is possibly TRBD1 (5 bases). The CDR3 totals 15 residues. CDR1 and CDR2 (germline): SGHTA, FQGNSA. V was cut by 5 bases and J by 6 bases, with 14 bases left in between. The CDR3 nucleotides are TGTGCCAGCAGCACCCCTCAGGGAGTTAATTCACCCCTCCACTTT. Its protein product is CASSTPQGVNSPLHF.

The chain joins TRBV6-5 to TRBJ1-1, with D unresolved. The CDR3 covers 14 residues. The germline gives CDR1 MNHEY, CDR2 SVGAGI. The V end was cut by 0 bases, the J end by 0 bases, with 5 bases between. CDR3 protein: CASSYSRMNTEAFF. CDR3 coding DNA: TGTGCCAGCAGTTACTCGAGGATGAACACTGAAGCTTTCTTT.

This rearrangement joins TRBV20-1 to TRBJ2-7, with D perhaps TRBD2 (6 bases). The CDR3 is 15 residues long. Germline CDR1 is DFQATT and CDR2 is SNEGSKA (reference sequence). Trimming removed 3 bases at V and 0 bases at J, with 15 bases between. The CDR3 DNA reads TGCAGTGCTAGGAGACGGGGGACCAGCTCCTACGAGCAGTACTTC. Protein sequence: CSARRRGTSSYEQYF.

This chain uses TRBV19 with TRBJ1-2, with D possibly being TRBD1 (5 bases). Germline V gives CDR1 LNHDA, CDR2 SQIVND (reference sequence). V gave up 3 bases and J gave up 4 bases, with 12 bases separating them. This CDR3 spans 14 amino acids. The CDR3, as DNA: TGTGCCAGTAGTATGGGGCCGTTATCCTATGGCTACACCTTC. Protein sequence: CASSMGPLSYGYTF.

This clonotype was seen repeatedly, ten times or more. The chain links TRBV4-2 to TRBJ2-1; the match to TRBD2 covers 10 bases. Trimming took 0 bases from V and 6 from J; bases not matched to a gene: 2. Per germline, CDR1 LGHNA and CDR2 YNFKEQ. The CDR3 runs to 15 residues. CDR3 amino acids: CASSQETSGANEQFF. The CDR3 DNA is TGTGCCAGCAGCCAAGAAACTAGCGGGGCCAATGAGCAGTTCTTC.

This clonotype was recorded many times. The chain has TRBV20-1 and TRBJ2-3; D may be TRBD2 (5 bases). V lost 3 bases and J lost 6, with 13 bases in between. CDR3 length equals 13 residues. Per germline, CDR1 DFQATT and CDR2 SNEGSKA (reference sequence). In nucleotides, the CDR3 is TGCAGTGCTAGTTCGCTCAGAGGGGATACGCAGTATTTT. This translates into CSASSLRGDTQYF.

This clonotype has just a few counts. CDR3 bases: TGTGCCAGTAGTACAGGGGCCACCTACGAGCAGTACTTC. Residues: CASSTGATYEQYF. V and J are TRBV19 and TRBJ2-7; D might be TRBD1 (6 bases). V was shortened by 4 bases and J by 2 bases, with 9 bases between the two germline ends. The V gene's germline CDR1 is LNHDA and CDR2 SQIVND (reference sequence). The CDR3 runs to 13 residues.

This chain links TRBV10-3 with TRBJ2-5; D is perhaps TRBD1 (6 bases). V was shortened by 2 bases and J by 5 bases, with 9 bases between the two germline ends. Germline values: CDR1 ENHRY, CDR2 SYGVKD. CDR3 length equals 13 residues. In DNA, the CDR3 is TGTGCCATCAGTGAGACAGGGTCCGAGACCCAGTACTTC. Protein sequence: CAISETGSETQYF.

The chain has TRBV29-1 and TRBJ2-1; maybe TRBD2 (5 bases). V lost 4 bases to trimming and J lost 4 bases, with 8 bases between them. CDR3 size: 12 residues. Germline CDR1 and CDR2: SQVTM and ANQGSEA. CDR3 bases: TGCAGCGTTGCCGAGGGTTACAATGAGCAGTTCTTC. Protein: CSVAEGYNEQFF.

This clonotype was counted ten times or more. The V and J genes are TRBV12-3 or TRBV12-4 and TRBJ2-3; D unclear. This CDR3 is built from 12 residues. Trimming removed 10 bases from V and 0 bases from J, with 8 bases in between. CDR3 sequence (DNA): TGTGCCACTACGACTAGCACAGATACGCAGTATTTT. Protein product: CATTTSTDTQYF.

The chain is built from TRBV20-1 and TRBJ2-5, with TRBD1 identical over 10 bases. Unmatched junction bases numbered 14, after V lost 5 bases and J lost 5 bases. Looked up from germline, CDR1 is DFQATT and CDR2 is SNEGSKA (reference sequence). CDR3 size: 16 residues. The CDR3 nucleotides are TGCAGTGCTTCCCAACAGGGACAGGGGTTCGTCGAGACCCAGTACTTC. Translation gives CSASQQGQGFVETQYF.

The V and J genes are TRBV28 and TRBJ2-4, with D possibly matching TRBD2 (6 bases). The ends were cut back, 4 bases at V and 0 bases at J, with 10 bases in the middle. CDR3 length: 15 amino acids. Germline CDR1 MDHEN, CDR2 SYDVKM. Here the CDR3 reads CASSYRTIAKNIQYF. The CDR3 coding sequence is TGTGCCAGCAGTTACAGGACTATAGCCAAAAACATTCAGTACTTC.

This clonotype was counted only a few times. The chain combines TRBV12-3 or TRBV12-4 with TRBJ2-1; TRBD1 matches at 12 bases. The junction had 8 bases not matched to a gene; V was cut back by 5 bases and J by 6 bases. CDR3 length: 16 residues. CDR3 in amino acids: CASSGVGTGGPNEQFF. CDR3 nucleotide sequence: TGTGCCAGCAGTGGAGTTGGGACAGGGGGCCCCAATGAGCAGTTCTTC.